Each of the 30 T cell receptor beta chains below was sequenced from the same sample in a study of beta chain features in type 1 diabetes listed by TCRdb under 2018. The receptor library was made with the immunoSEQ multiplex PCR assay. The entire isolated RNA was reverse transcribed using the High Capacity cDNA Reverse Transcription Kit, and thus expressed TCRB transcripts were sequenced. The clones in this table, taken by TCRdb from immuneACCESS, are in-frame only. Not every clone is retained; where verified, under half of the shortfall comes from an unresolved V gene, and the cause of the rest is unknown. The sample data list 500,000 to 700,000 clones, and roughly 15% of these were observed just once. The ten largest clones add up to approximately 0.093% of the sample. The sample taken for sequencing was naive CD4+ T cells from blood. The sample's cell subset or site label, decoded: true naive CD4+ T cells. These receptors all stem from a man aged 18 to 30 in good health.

CDR3 sequence (DNA): TGCGCCAGCAGCTTGGACCCCGGGGCCACGGCGACTTTTACCCATGAGCAGTTCTTC. Translating gives CASSLDPGATATFTHEQFF. The chain joins TRBV5-1 to TRBJ2-1; D tentatively fits TRBD1 or TRBD2 (5 bases each). The CDR3 runs 19 residues. The germline V gene has CDR1 SGHRS and CDR2 YFSETQ. The V gene lost 0 bases and the J gene lost 8 bases, with 27 bases spanning the gap.

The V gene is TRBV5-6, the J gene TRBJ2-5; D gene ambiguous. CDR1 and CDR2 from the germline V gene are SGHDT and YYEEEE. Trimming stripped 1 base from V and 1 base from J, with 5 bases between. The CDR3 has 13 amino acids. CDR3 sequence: CASSLRPQETQYF. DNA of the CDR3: TGTGCCAGCAGCTTGAGACCCCAAGAGACCCAGTACTTC.

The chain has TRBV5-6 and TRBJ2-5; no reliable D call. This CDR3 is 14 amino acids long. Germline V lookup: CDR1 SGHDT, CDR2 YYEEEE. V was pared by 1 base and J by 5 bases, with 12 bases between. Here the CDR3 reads CASSLYLGTETQYF. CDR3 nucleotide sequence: TGTGCCAGCAGCTTGTATCTGGGAACGGAGACCCAGTACTTC.

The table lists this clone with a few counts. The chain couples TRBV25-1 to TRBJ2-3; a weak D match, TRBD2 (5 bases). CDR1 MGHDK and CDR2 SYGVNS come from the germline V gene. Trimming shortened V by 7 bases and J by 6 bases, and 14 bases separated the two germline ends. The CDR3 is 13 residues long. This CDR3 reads CASNPPGWDTQYF. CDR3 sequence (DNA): TGTGCCAGCAACCCGCCGGGGTGGGATACGCAGTATTTT.

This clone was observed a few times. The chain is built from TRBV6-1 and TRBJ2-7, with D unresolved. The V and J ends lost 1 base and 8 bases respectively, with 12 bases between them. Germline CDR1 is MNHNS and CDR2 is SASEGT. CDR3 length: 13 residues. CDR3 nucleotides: TGTGCCAGCAGTGAAGTTGTGGGTTCCCAGCAGTACTTC. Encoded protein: CASSEVVGSQQYF.

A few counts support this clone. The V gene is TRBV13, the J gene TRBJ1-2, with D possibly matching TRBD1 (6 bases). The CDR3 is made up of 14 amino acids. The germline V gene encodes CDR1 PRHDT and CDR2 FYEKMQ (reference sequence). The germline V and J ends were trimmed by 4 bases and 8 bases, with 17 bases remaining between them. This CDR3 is CASSSPRAGAGYTF. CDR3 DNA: TGTGCCAGCAGCTCCCCTAGGGCGGGGGCAGGCTACACCTTC.

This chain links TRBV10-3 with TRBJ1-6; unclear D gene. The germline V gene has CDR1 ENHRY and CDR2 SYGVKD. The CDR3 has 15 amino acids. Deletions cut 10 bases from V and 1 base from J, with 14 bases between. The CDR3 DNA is TGTGCCAGCGGGAGAGTACAATCCTATAATTCACCCCTCCACTTT. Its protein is CASGRVQSYNSPLHF.

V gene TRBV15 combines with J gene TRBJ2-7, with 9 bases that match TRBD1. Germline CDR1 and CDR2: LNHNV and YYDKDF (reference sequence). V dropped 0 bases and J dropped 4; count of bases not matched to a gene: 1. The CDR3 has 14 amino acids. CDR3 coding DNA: TGTGCCACCAGCAGAGAACAGGGGGCTTACGAGCAGTACTTC. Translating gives CATSREQGAYEQYF.

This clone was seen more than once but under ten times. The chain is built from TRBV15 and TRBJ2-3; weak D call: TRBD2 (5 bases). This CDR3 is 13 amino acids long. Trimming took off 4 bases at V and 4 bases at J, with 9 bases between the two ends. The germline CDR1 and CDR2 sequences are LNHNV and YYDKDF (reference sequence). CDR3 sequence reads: CATSTGISDTQYF. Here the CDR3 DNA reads TGTGCCACCAGCACCGGGATCTCAGATACGCAGTATTTT.

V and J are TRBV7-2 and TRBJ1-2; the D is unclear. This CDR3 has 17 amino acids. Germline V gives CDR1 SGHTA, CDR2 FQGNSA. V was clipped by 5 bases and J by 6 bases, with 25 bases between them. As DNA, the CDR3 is TGTGCCAGCAGCCTAGGTGGAAATCCACTGCTTTCTGATGGCTACACCTTC. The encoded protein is CASSLGGNPLLSDGYTF.

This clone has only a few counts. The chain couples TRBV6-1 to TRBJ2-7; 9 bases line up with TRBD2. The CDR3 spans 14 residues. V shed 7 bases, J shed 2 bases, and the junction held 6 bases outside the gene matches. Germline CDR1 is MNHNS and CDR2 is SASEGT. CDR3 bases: TGTGCCAGCAACGCGGGGACTAGCACCTACGAGCAGTACTTC. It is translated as CASNAGTSTYEQYF.

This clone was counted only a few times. This chain's CDR3 is CASSLAVPGEQYF. DNA for the CDR3: TGCGCCAGCAGCTTGGCAGTCCCGGGAGAGCAGTACTTC. The chain is built from TRBV5-1 and TRBJ2-7; possible D gene TRBD2, 5 bases. Germline V lookup: CDR1 SGHRS, CDR2 YFSETQ. CDR3 size: 13 residues. Trimming took 0 bases from V and 7 from J, leaving 11 bases between them.

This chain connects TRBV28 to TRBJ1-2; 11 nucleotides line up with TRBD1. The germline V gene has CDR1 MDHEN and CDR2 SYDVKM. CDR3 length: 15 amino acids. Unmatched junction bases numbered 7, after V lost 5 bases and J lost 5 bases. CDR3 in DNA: TGTGCCAGCAGTCCTCCGGACAGGGGGCCATATGGCTACACCTTC. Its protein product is CASSPPDRGPYGYTF.

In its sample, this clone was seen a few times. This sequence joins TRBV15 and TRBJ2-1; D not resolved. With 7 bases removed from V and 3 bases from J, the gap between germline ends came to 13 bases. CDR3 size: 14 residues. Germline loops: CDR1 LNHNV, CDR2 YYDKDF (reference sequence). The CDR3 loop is CATTGRPNYNEQFF. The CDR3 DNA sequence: TGTGCCACCACCGGCCGCCCAAACTACAATGAGCAGTTCTTC.

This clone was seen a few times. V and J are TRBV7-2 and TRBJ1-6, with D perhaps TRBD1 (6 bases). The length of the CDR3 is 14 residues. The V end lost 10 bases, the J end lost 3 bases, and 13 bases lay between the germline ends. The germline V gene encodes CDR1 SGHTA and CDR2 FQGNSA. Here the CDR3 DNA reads TGTGCCATCCTGGGGGGCAGCTATAATTCACCCCTCCACTTT. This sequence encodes CAILGGSYNSPLHF.

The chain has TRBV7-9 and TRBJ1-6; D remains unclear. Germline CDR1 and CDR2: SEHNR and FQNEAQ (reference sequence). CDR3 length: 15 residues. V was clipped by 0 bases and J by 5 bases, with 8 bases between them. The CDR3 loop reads CASSLANTDNSPLHF. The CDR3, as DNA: TGTGCCAGCAGCTTAGCGAATACCGATAATTCACCCCTCCACTTT.

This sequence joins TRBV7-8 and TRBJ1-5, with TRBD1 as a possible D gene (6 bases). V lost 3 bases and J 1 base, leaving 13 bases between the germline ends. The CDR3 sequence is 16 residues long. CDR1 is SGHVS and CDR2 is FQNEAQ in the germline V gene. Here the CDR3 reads CASSLGTRKSNQPQHF. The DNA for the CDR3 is TGTGCCAGCAGCTTGGGGACAAGAAAAAGCAATCAGCCCCAGCATTTT.

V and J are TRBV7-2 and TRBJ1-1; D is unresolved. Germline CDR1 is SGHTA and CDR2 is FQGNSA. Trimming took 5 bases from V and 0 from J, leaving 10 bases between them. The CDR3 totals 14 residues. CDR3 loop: CASSPRGVNTEAFF. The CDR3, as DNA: TGTGCCAGCAGCCCCCGCGGGGTGAACACTGAAGCTTTCTTT.

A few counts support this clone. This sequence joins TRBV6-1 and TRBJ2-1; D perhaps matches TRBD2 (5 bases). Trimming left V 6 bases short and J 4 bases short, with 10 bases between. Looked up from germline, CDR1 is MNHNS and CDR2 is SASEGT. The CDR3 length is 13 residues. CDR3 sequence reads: CASRRAVYNEQFF. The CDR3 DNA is TGTGCCAGCAGGAGGGCAGTTTACAATGAGCAGTTCTTC.

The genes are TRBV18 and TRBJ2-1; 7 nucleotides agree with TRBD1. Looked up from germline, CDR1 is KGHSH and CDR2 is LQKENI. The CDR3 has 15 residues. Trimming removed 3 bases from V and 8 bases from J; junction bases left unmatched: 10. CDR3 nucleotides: TGTGCCAGCTCACCCCAAACACAGGGGAGTCATGAGCAGTTCTTC. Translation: CASSPQTQGSHEQFF.

The chain's CDR3 is CATSKGQQETQYF. CDR3 nucleotides: TGTGCCACCAGCAAAGGACAGCAAGAGACCCAGTACTTC. The J gene is TRBJ2-5, the V gene TRBV15; the D gene is possibly TRBD1 (6 bases). The CDR3 length is 13 residues. Trimming removed 4 bases at V and 2 bases at J, with 8 bases between. Germline CDR1 LNHNV, CDR2 YYDKDF (reference sequence).

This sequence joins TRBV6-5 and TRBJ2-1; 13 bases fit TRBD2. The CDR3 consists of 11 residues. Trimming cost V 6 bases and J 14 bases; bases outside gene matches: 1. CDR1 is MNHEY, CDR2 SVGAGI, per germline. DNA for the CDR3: TGTGCCAGCAGGGGGACTAGCGGGAAGTTCTTC. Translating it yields CASRGTSGKFF.

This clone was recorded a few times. This CDR3 is CASSYSGPGETQYF. The CDR3 bases are TGTGCCAGCAGTTACTCAGGACCGGGGGAGACCCAGTACTTC. The chain couples TRBV6-5 to TRBJ2-5, with D perhaps TRBD2 (5 bases). This CDR3 spans 14 amino acids. CDR1 and CDR2 from the germline V gene are MNHEY and SVGAGI. Trimming removed 0 bases from V and 5 bases from J, with 10 bases in between.

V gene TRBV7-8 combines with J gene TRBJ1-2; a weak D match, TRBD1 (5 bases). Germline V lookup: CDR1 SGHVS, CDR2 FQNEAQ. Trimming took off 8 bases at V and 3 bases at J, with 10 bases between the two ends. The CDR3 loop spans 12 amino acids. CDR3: CASGAVHYGYTF. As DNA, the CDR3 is TGTGCCAGCGGGGCGGTTCACTATGGCTACACCTTC.

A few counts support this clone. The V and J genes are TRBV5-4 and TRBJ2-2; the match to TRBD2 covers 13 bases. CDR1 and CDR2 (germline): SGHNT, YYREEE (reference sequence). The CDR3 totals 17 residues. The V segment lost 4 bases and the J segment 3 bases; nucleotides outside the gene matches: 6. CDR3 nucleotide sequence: TGTGCCAGCAGCCCTCCGGGACTAGCGGGGCACACCGGGGAGCTGTTTTTT. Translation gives CASSPPGLAGHTGELFF.

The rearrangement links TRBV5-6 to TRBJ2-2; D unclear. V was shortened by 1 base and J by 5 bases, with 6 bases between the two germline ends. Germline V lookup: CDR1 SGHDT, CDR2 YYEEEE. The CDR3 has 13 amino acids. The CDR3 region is CASSLRWTGELFF. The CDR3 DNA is TGTGCCAGCAGCTTGCGGTGGACCGGGGAGCTGTTTTTT.

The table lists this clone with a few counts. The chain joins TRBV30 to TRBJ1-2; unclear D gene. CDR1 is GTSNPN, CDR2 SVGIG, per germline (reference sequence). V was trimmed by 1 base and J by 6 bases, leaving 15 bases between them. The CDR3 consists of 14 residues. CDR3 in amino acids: CAWSAAGRVNGYTF. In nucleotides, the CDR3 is TGTGCCTGGAGTGCCGCTGGTAGGGTCAATGGCTACACCTTC.

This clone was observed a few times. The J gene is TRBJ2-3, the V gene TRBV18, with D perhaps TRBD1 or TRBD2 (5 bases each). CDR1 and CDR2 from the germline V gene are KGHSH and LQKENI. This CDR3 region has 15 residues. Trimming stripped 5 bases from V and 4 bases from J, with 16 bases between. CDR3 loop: CASSEQRLGADTQYF. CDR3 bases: TGTGCCAGCTCAGAGCAGCGCCTGGGGGCAGATACGCAGTATTTT.

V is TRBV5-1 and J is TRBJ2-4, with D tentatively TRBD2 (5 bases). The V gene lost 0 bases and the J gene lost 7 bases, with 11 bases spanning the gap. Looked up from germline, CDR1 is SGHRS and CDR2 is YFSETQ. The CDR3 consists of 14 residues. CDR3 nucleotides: TGCGCCAGCAGCTTGGTAGAGGGAGCCAACATTCAGTACTTC. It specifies CASSLVEGANIQYF.

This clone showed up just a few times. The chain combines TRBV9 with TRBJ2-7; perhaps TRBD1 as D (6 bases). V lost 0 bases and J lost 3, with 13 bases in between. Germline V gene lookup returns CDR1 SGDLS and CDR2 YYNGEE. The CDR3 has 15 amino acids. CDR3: CASSVAPGQNYEQYF. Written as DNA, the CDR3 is TGTGCCAGCAGCGTAGCCCCGGGACAAAACTACGAGCAGTACTTC.